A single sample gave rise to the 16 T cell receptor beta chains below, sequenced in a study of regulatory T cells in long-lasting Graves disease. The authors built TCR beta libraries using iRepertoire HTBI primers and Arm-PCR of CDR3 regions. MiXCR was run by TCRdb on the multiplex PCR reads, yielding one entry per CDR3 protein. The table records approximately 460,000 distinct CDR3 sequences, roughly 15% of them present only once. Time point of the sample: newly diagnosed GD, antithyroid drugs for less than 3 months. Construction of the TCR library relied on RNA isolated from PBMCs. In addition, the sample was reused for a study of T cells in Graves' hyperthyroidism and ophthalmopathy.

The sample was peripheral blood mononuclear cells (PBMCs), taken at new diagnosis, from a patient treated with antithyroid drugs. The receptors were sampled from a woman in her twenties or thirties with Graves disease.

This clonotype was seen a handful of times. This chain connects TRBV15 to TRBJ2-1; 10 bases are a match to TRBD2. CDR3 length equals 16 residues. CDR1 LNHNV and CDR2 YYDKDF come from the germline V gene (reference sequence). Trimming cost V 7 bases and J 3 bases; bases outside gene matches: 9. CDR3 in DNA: TGTGCCACCACCCAAAACGGACTAGCGGTCTACAATGAGCAGTTCTTC. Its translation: CATTQNGLAVYNEQFF.

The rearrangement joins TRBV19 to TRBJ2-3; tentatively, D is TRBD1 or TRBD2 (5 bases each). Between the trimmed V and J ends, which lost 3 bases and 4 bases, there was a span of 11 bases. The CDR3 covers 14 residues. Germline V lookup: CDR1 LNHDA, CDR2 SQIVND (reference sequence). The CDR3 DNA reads TGTGCCAGTAGTATCGGCAGGGACGCAGATACGCAGTATTTT. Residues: CASSIGRDADTQYF.

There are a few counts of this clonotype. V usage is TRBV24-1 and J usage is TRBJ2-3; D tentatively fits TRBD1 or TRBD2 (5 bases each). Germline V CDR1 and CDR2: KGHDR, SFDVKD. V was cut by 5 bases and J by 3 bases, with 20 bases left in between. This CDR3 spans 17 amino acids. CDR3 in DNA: TGTGCCACCAGTGCCCTCCCCGTGGGGGTGGAAACAGATACGCAGTATTTT. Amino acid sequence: CATSALPVGVETDTQYF.

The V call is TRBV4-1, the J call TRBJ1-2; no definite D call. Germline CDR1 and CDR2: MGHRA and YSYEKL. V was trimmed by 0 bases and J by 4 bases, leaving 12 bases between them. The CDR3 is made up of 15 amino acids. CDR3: CASSQEVNSLYGYTF. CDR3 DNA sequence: TGCGCCAGCAGCCAAGAGGTTAACAGCCTCTATGGCTACACCTTC.

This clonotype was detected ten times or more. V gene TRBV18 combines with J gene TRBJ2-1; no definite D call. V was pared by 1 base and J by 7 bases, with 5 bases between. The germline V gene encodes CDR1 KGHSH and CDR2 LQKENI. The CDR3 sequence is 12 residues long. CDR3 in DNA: TGTGCCAGCTCACCACTTACGAATGAGCAGTTCTTC. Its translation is CASSPLTNEQFF.

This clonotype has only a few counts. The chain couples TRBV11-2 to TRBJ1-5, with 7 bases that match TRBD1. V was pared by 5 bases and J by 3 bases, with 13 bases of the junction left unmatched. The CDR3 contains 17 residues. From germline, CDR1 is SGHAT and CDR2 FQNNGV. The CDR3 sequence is CASSPQQGERLNQPQHF. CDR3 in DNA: TGTGCCAGCAGCCCTCAGCAGGGGGAGCGGCTCAATCAGCCCCAGCATTTT. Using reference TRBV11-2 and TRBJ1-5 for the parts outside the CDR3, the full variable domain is EAGVAQSPRYKIIEKRQSVAFWCNPISGHATLYWYQQILGQGPKLLIQFQNNGVVDDSQLPKDRFSAERLKGVDSTLKIQPAKLEDSAVYLCASSPQQGERLNQPQHFGDGTRLSIL.

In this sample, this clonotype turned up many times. Written as DNA, the CDR3 is TGTGCCAGCAGTGTCAGGGGGCCGGGGAATGGCTACACCTTC. It yields the protein CASSVRGPGNGYTF. The chain links TRBV6-1 to TRBJ1-2, with 8 bases that match TRBD1. From germline, CDR1 is MNHNS and CDR2 SASEGT. Germline trimming cut 4 bases from V and 6 bases from J; bases unmatched to any gene: 7. This CDR3 comprises 14 residues.

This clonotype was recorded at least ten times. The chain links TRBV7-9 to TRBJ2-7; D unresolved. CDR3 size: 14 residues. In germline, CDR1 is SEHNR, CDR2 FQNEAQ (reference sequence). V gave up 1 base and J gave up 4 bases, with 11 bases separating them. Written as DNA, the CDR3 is TGTGCCAGCAGCTTAGTCCCTGGAGAATACGAGCAGTACTTC. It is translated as CASSLVPGEYEQYF.

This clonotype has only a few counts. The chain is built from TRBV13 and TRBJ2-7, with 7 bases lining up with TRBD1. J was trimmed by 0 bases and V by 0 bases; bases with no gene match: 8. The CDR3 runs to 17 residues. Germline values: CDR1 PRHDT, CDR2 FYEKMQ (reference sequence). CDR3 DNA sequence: TGTGCCAGCAGCTTAGGGCCACAGGGGCCTCCCTCCTACGAGCAGTACTTC. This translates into CASSLGPQGPPSYEQYF.

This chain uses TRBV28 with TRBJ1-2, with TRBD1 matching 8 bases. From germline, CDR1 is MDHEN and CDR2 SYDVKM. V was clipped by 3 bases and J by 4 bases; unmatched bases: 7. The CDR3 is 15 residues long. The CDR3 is CASSLEGQEIYGYTF. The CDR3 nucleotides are TGTGCCAGCAGTTTGGAGGGACAGGAGATCTATGGCTACACCTTC.

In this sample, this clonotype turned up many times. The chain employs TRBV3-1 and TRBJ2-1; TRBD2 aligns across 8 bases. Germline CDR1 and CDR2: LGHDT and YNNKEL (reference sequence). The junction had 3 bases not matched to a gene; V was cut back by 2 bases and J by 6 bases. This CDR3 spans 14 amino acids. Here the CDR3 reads CASSQTGRGNEQFF. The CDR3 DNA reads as TGTGCCAGCAGCCAAACCGGGAGGGGCAATGAGCAGTTCTTC.

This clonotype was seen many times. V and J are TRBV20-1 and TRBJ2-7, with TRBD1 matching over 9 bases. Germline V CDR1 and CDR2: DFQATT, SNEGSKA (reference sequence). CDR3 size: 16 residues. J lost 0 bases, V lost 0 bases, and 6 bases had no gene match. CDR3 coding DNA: TGCAGTGCTAGAGAGGAGGGACAGGGAAACTCCTACGAGCAGTACTTC. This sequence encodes CSAREEGQGNSYEQYF.

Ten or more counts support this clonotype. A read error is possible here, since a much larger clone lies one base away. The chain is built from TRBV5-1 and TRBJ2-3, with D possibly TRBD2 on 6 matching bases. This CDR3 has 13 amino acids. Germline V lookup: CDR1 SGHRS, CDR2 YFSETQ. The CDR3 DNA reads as TGTGCCAGCAGTTGGAGGGGCACAGATACGCAGTATTTT. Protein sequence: CASSWRGTDTQYF.

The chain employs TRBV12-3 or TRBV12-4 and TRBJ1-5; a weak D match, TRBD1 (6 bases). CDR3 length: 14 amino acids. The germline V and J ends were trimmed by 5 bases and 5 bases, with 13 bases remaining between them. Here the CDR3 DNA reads TGTGCCAGCAGTAAGGGGACATTTCATCAGCCCCAGCATTTT. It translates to CASSKGTFHQPQHF.

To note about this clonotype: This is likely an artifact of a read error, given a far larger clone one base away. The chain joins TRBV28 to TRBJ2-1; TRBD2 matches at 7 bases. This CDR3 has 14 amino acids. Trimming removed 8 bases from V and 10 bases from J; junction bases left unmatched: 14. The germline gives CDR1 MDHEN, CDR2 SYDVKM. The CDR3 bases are TGTGCCAGCGTCACGGCGGGGGTCCTCTACGAGCAGTTCTTC. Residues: CASVTAGVLYEQFF. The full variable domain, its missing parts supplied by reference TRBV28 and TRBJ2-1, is DVKVTQSSRYLVKRTGEKVFLECVQDMDHENMFWYRQDPGLGLRLIYFSYDVKMKEKGDIPEGYSVSREKKERFSLILESASTNQTSMYLCASVTAGVLYEQFFGPGTRLTVL.

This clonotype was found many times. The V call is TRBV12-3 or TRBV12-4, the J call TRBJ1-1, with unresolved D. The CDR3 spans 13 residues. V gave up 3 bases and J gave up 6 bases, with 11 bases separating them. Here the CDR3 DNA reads TGTGCCAGCAGTTTTGCCCGGGCGGCTGAAGCTTTCTTT. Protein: CASSFARAAEAFF.